This TCR beta chain was sequenced in a study of blood T cell repertoires in COVID-19. Background on the study: COVID-19 samples collected from the United States, Italy and Spain covered acute and convalescent phases. Sources were T cells, B-cell-depleted T cells, or PBMCs; the material itself was cDNA or gDNA.

Under the authors' procedure: Estimation of nucleated cell counts was performed using reference gene primer amplification. Sequenced by immunoSEQ multiplex PCR; TCRdb stores in-frame clones only, minus some. V and J calls and clone size are given by that table; D and trimming were obtained from the DNA. This table holds 40,000 to 55,000 clones, about 81% found once. This CDR3 region has 13 residues. CDR1 and CDR2 from the germline V gene are LNHNV and YYDKDF (reference sequence). Trimming at V came to 0 bases and at J to 7 bases, leaving 0 bases not matched to a gene. Sequencing was carried out using peripheral blood. The chain carries TRBV15 and TRBJ2-1; 7 positions match TRBD2. The sequence came from a man aged 45-60 years with acute or convalescent COVID-19. The CDR3 region is CATSRERENEQFF. CDR3 in DNA: TGTGCCACCAGCAGAGAGCGGGAGAATGAGCAGTTCTTC.